Here is one TCR beta chain with its context. These data belong to a study of blood T cell repertoires in COVID-19. The CDR3 spans 14 residues. CDR1 is LGHDT, CDR2 YNNKEL, per germline (reference sequence). V was pared by 3 bases and J by 7 bases, with 2 bases of the junction left unmatched. The repertoire was sequenced with immunoSEQ multiplex PCR; TCRdb's copy has only in-frame clones and lacks some. The table shows 150,000 to 200,000 clones, with 84% occurring only once. This TCR was recovered from an elderly woman with acute or convalescent COVID-19. Sequencing was done on a sample of peripheral blood. The chain has TRBV3-1 (or the pseudogene TRBV3-2) and TRBJ2-1; 11 bases map to TRBD2. The CDR3 sequence: CASSHSGGANEQFF. The DNA for the CDR3 is TGTGCCAGCAGCCATAGCGGGGGGGCGAATGAGCAGTTCTTC.